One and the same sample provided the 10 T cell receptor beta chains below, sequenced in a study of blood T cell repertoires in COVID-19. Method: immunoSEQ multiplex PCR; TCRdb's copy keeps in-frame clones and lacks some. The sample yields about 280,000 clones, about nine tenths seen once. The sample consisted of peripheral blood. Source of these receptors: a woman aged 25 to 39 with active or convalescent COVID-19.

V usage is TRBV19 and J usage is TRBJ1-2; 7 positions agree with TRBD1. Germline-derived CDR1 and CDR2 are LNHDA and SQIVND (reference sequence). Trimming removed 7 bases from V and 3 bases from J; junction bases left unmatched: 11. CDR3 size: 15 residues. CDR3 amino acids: CASTATPTGDYGYTF. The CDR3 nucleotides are TGTGCCAGTACCGCCACCCCTACAGGGGACTATGGCTACACCTTC.

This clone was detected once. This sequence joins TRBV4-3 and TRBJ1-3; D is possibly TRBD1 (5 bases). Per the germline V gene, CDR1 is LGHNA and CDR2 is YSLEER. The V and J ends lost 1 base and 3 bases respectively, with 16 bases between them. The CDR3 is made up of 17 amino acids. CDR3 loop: CASSQGPHSGGGNTIYF. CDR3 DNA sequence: TGCGCCAGCAGCCAAGGACCTCACTCGGGGGGTGGAAACACCATATATTTT.

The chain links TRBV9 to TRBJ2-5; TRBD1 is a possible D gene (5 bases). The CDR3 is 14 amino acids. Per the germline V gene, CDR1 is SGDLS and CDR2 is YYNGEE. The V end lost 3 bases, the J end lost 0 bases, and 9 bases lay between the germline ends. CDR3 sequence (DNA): TGTGCCAGCAGCGGGGGCTCTTACCAAGAGACCCAGTACTTC. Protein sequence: CASSGGSYQETQYF. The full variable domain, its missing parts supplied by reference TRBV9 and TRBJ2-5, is DSGVTQTPKHLITATGQRVTLRCSPRSGDLSVYWYQQSLDQGLQFLIQYYNGEERAKGNILERFSAQQFPDLHSELNLSSLELGDSALYFCASSGGSYQETQYFGPGTRLLVL.

The CDR3 loop reads CASRAGTGIPLNYGYTF. The CDR3 region has the DNA TGTGCCAGCAGAGCCGGGACAGGGATCCCCCTTAACTATGGCTACACCTTC. The V gene is TRBV27, the J gene TRBJ1-2; 9 positions match TRBD1. The germline V gene has CDR1 MNHEY and CDR2 SMNVEV (reference sequence). V was pared by 6 bases and J by 1 base, with 12 bases of the junction left unmatched. The CDR3 loop spans 17 amino acids.

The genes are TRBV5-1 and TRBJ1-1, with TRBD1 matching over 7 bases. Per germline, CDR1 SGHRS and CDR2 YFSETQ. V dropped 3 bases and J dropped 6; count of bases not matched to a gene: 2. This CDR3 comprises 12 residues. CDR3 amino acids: CASSWTGPEAFF. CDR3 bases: TGCGCCAGCAGCTGGACAGGACCTGAAGCTTTCTTT.

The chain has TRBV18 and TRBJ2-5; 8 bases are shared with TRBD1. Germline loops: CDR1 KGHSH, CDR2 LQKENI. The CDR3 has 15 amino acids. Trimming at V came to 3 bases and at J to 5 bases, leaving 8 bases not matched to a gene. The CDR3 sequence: CASSPFRTGMETQYF. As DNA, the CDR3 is TGTGCCAGCTCACCCTTCAGGACAGGGATGGAGACCCAGTACTTC. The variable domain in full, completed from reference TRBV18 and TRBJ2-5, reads NAGVMQNPRHLVRRRGQEARLRCSPMKGHSHVYWYRQLPEEGLKFMVYLQKENIIDESGMPKERFSAEFPKEGPSILRIQQVVRGDSAAYFCASSPFRTGMETQYFGPGTRLLVL.

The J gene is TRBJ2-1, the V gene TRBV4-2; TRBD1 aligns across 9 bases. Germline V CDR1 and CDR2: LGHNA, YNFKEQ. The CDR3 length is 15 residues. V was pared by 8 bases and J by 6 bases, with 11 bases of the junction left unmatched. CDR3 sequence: CASGGVDRGVNEQFF. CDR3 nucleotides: TGTGCCAGCGGAGGGGTGGACAGGGGTGTCAATGAGCAGTTCTTC.

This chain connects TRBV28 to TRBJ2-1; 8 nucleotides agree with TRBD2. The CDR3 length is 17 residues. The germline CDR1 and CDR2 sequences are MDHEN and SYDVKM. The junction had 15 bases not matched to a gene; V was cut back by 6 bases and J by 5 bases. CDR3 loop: CASSWAYRGGRNNEQFF. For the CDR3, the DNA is TGTGCCAGCAGCTGGGCTTACCGGGGGGGGAGGAACAATGAGCAGTTCTTC.

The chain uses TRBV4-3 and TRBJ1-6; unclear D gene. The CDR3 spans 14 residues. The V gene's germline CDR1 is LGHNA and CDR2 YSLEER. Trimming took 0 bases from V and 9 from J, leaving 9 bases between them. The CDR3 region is CASSQDPIGSPLHF. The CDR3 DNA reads TGCGCCAGCAGCCAAGATCCGATCGGTTCACCCCTCCACTTT.

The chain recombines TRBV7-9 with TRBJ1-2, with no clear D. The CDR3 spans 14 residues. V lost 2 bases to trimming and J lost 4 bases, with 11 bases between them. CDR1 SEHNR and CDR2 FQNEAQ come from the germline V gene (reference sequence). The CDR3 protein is CASSLLATAYGYTF. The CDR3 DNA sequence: TGTGCCAGCAGCTTATTGGCCACCGCCTATGGCTACACCTTC.